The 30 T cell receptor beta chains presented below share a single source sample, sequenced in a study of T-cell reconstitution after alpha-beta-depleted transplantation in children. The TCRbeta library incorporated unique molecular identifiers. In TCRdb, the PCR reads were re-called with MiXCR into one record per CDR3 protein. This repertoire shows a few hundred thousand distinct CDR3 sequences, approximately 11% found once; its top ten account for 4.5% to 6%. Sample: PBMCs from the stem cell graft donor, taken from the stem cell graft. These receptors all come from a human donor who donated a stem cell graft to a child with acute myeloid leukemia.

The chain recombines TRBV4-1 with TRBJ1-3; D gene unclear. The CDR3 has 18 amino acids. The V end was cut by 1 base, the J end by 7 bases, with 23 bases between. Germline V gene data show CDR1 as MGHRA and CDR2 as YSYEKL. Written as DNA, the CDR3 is TGCGCCAGCAGCCAAGGTGTTTTTAGGCCGACGTTAGTGAACACCATATATTTT. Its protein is CASSQGVFRPTLVNTIYF.

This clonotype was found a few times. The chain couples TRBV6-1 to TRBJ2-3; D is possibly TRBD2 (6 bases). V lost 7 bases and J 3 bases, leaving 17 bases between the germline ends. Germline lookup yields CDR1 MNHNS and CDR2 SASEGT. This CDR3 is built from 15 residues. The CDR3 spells CASNYRPGLTDTQYF. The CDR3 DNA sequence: TGTGCCAGCAACTACCGACCGGGACTGACAGATACGCAGTATTTT.

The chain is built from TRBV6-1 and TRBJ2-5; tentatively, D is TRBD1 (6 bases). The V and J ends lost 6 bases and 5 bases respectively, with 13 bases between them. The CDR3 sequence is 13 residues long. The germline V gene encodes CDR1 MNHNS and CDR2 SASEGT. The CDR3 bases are TGTGCCAGCAGACAGGGTCCCAGGGAGACCCAGTACTTC. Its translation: CASRQGPRETQYF.

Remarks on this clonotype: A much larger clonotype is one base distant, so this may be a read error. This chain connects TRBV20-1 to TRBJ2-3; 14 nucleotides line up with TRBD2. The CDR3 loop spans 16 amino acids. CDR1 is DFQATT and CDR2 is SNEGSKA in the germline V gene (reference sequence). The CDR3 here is CGARETSGRATDTQYF. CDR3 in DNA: TGCGGTGCTAGGGAGACTAGCGGGAGGGCCACAGATACGCAGTATTTT.

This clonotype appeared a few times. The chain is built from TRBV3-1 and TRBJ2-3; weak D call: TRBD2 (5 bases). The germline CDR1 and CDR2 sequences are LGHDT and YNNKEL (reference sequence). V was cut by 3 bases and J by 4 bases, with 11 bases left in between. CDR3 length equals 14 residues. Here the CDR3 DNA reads TGTGCCAGCAGCCAGTCGGGATTGGCAGATACGCAGTATTTT. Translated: CASSQSGLADTQYF.

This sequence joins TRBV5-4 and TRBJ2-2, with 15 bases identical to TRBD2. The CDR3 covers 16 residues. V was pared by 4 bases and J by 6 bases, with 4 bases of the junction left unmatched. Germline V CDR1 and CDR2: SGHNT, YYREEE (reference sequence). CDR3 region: CASSTGLAGGAGELFF. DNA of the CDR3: TGTGCCAGCAGCACGGGACTAGCGGGAGGCGCCGGGGAGCTGTTTTTT.

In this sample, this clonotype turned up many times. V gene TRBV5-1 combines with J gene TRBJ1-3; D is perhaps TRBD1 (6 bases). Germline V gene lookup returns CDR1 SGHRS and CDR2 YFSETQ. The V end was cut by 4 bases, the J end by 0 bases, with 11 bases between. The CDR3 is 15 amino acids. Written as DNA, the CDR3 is TGCGCCAGCAGCGTACAGGGTGACTCTGGAAACACCATATATTTT. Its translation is CASSVQGDSGNTIYF.

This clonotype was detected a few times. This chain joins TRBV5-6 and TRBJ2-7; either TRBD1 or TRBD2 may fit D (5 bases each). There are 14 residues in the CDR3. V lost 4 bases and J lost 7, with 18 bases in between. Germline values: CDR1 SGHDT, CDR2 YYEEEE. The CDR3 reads CASSPGTRLGEQYV. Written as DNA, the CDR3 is TGTGCCAGCAGCCCCGGGACCCGGCTGGGTGAGCAGTACGTC.

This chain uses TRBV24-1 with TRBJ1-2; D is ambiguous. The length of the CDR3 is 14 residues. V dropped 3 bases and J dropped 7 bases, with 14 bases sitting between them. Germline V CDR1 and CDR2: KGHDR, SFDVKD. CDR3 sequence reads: CATSDTDLNAGYTF. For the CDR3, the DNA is TGTGCCACCAGTGATACGGACCTAAACGCTGGCTACACCTTC.

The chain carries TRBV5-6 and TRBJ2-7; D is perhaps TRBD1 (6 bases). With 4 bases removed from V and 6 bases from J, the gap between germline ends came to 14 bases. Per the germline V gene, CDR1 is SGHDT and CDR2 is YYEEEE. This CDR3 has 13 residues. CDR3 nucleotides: TGTGCCAGCAGCGGACGCACAGGGTTCGAGCAGTACGTC. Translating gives CASSGRTGFEQYV.

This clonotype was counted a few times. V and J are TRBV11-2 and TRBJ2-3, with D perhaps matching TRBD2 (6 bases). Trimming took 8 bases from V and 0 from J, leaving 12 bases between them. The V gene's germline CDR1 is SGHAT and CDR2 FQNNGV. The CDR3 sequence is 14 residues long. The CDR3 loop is CASAPGTSTDTQYF. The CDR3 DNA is TGTGCCAGCGCCCCCGGGACTAGCACAGATACGCAGTATTTT.

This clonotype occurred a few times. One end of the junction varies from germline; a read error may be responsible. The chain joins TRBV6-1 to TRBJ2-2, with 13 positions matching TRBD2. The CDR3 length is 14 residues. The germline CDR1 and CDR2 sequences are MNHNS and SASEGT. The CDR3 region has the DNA TGTGCCAGCAGTGAACCCGGACTAGCGGGGGATCTGTTTTTT. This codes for CASSEPGLAGDLFF.

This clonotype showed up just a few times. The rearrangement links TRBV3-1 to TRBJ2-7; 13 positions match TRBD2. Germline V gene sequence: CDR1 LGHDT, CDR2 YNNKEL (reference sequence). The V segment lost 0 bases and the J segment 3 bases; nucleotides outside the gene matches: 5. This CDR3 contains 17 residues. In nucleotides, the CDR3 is TGTGCCAGCAGCCAAGATCCGGGACTAGCGGGACGCTACGAGCAGTACTTC. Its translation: CASSQDPGLAGRYEQYF.

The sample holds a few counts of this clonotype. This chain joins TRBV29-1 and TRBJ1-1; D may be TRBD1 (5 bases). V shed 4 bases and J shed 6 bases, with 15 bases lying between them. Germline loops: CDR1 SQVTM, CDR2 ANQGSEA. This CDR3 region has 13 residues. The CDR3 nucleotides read TGCAGCGTTGGGAGGGGATTTAACCCTGAAGCTTTCTTT. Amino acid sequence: CSVGRGFNPEAFF.

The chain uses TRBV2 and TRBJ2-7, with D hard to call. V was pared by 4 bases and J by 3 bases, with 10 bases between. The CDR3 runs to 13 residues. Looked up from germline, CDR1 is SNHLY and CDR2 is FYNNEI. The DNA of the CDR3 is TGTGCCAGCAGTGCGAGTCAGGACTACGAGCAGTACTTC. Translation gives CASSASQDYEQYF.

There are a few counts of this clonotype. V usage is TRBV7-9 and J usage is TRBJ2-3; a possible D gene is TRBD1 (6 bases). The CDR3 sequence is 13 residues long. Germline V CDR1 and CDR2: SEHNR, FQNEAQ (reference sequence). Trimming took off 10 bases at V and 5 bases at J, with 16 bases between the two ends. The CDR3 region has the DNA TGTGCCAAAGGGGGAGTAGCTGGAGATACGCAGTATTTT. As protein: CAKGGVAGDTQYF.

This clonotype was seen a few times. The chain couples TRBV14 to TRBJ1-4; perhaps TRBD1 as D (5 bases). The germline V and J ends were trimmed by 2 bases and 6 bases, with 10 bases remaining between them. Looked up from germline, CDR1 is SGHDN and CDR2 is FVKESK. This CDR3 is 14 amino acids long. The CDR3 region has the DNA TGTGCCAGCAGCCAACGGGGGATTGATGAAAAACTGTTTTTT. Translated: CASSQRGIDEKLFF.

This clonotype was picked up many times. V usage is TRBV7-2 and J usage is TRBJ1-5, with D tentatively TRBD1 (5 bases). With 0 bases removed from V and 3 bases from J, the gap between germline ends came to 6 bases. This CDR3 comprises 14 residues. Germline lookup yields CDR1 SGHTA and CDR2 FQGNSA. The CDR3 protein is CASSLARANQPQHF. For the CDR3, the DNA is TGTGCCAGCAGCTTAGCCAGGGCCAATCAGCCCCAGCATTTT.

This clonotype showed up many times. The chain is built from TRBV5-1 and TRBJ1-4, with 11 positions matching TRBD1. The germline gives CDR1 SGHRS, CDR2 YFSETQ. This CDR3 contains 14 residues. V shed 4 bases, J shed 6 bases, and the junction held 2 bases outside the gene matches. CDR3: CASSKGQGDEKLFF. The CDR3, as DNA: TGCGCCAGCAGCAAGGGACAGGGGGATGAAAAACTGTTTTTT.

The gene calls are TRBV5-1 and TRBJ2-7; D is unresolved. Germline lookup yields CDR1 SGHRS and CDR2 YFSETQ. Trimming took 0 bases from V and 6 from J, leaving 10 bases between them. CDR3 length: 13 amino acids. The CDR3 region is CASSLATAGEQYF. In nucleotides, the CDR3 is TGCGCCAGCAGCTTGGCCACGGCAGGCGAGCAGTACTTC.

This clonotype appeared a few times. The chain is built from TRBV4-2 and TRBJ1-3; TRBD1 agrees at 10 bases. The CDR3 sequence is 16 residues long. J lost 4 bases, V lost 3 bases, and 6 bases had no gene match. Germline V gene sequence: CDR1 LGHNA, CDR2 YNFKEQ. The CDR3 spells CASSHERTGGGNTIYF. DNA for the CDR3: TGTGCCAGCAGCCATGAAAGGACAGGGGGAGGAAACACCATATATTTT.

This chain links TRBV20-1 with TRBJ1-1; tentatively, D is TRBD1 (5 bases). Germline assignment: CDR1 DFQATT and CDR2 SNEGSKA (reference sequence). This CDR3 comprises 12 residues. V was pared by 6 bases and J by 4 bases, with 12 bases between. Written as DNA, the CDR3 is TGCAGTGCCACCCGGGGGACCACTGAAGCTTTCTTT. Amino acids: CSATRGTTEAFF.

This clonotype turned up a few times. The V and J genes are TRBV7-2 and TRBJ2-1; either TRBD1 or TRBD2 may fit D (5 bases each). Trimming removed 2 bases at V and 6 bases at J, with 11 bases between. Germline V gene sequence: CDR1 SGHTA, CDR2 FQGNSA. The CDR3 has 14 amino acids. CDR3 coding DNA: TGTGCCAGCAGCTTAAGCCCAGGGAGCAATGAGCAGTTCTTC. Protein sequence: CASSLSPGSNEQFF.

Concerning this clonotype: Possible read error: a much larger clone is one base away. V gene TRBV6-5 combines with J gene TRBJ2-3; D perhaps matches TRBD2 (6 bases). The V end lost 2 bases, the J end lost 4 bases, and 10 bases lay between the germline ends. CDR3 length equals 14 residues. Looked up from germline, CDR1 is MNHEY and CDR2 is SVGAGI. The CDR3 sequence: CASSYREAADTQYF. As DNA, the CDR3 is TGTGCCAGCAGTTACAGGGAGGCGGCAGATACGCAGTATTTT.

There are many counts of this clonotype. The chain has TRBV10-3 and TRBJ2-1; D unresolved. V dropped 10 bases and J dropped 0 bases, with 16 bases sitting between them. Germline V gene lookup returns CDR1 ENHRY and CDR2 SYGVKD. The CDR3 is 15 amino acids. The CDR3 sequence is CATNPGPSSYNEQFF. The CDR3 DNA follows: TGTGCCACAAATCCAGGTCCTAGCTCCTACAATGAGCAGTTCTTC.

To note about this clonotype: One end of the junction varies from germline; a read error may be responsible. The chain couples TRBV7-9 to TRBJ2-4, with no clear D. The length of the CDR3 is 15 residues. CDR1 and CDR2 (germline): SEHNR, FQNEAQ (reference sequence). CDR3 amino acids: CASSSMSVAKNSQYF. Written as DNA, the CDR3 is TGTGCCAGCAGCTCTATGTCGGTAGCCAAAAACAGTCAGTACTTC.

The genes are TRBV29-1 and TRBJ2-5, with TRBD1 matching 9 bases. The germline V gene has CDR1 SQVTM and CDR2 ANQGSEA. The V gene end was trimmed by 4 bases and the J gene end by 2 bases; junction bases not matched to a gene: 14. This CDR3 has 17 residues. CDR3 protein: CSVVGGARDRVQETQYF. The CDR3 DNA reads TGCAGCGTTGTCGGAGGCGCCCGGGACAGGGTACAAGAGACCCAGTACTTC.

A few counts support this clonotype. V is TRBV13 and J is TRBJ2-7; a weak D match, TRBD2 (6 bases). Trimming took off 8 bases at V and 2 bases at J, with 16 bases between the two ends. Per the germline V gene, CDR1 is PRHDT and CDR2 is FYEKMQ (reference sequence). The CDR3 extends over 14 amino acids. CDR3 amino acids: CASGGGREAYEQYF. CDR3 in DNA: TGTGCCAGCGGCGGAGGCAGGGAGGCCTACGAGCAGTACTTC.

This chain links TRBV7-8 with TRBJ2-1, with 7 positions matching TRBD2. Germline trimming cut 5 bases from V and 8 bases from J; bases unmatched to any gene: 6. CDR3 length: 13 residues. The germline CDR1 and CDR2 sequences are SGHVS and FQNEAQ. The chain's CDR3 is CASSPMGGYEQFF. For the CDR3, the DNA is TGTGCCAGCAGCCCTATGGGGGGGTATGAGCAGTTCTTC.

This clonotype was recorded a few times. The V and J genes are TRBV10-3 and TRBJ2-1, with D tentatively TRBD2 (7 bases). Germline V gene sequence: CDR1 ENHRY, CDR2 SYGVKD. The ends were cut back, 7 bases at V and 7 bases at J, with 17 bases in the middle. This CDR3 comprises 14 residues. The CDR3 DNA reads TGTGCCATCACTAGCGGCATCCAGGGGAATGAGCAGTTCTTC. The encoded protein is CAITSGIQGNEQFF.